The present entry profiles one T cell receptor (beta chain) with its context. Its target is not known. The sample originates from a study of Ad26.COV2.S vaccination and SARS-CoV-2 variants. Study at large: It was the COV1001 Ad26.COV2.S trial arm that included the donor. The authors gave Ad26.COV2.S intramuscularly, either once or twice 56 days apart.

Sequencing was performed with immunoSEQ multiplex PCR; in TCRdb, only in-frame clones are kept and a portion is missing. The table has roughly 320,000 clones, 86% seen once. Treatment defined: approximately 18 received Ad26.COV2.S at low or high dose, single or two shots; about 5 received placebo; per-sample allocation not given. Vaccine and placebo recipients were sampled on day 63 after the first injection. Expression of Wuhan-strain SARS-CoV-2 spike came from the Ad26 vector that formed the vaccine. Findings and limits, study-wide: While placebo recipients had lower spike-specific TCR breadth, vaccine recipients had more.

Trimming removed 5 bases at V and 4 bases at J, with 15 bases between. Germline V gene sequence: CDR1 MNHEY, CDR2 SVGAGI. There are 15 residues in the CDR3. The chain employs TRBV6-5 and TRBJ1-3; maybe TRBD1 (6 bases). Sequences were derived from peripheral blood, sampled in a trial of Ad26.COV2.S vaccine versus placebo. The receptor was isolated from a person aged 18-65 years who received the Ad26.COV2.S COVID-19 vaccine or a placebo. Written as DNA, the CDR3 is TGTGCCAGCAGTATCTCAGGGGTGTGGGGAAACACCATATATTTT. Its protein product is CASSISGVWGNTIYF.